One and the same sample provided the 10 T cell receptor beta chains below, sequenced in a study of shared clonotypes between healthy human individuals. Clones were read by immunoSEQ multiplex PCR, and TCRdb kept only the in-frame ones, dropping some. Here the sample spans 90,000 to 120,000 clones, about 70% being singletons. Specimen: memory CD8+ T cells sorted from blood. Subset here: CD45RO+ cells pooled with CCR7-negative TemRA cells. These receptors were obtained from a woman aged 25 to 45 in good health.

In this sample, this clone turned up once. The chain uses TRBV7-2 and TRBJ2-1, with 12 bases aligning to TRBD1. The V gene end was trimmed by 1 base and the J gene end by 9 bases; junction bases not matched to a gene: 7. Germline V CDR1 and CDR2: SGHTA, FQGNSA. This CDR3 comprises 16 residues. This CDR3 reads CASSLVGDRGLGEQFF. The DNA for the CDR3 is TGTGCCAGCAGCTTAGTAGGGGACAGGGGGCTTGGTGAGCAGTTCTTC.

This clone was detected a few times. The chain combines TRBV25-1 with TRBJ2-7, with D perhaps matching TRBD2 (5 bases). V gave up 4 bases and J gave up 2 bases, with 15 bases separating them. Germline loops: CDR1 MGHDK, CDR2 SYGVNS. The CDR3 is 15 amino acids. CDR3 nucleotide sequence: TGTGCCAGCAGTGGGTTGAGGACTGAGACCTACGAGCAGTACTTC. Residues: CASSGLRTETYEQYF.

This clone was seen a few times. This chain uses TRBV6-6 with TRBJ1-2; 7 bases agree with TRBD1. Germline V gene lookup returns CDR1 MNHNY and CDR2 SVGAGI (reference sequence). This CDR3 region has 16 residues. J was trimmed by 3 bases and V by 1 base; bases with no gene match: 8. CDR3 nucleotide sequence: TGTGCCAGCAGTTACTTATCCTCCGGGACAGACTATGGCTACACCTTC. Its protein product is CASSYLSSGTDYGYTF.

V is TRBV28 and J is TRBJ1-2, with a possible D match to TRBD1 (5 bases). V dropped 2 bases and J dropped 4 bases, with 8 bases sitting between them. Germline V gene sequence: CDR1 MDHEN, CDR2 SYDVKM. The length of the CDR3 is 13 residues. CDR3 region: CASSLGGLYGYTF. The DNA for the CDR3 is TGTGCCAGCAGTTTAGGGGGACTCTATGGCTACACCTTC.

This clone was seen a few times. This chain joins TRBV6-1 and TRBJ2-2; D possibly uses TRBD1 or TRBD2 (6 bases each). CDR1 is MNHNS and CDR2 is SASEGT in the germline V gene. The CDR3 contains 14 residues. V gave up 10 bases and J gave up 0 bases, with 12 bases separating them. The CDR3 bases are TGTGCCACCAAGGGGGGTTCGAACACCGGGGAGCTGTTTTTT. Its protein is CATKGGSNTGELFF.

This clone has just one count. This chain uses TRBV28 with TRBJ1-2; 10 bases align to TRBD1. Per the germline V gene, CDR1 is MDHEN and CDR2 is SYDVKM. The CDR3 sequence is 16 residues long. V dropped 4 bases and J dropped 2; count of bases not matched to a gene: 7. CDR3 loop: CASSSSGTGANYGYTF. Here the CDR3 DNA reads TGTGCCAGCAGTTCCAGTGGGACAGGGGCCAACTATGGCTACACCTTC.

The chain couples TRBV27 to TRBJ2-2; D is ambiguous. The CDR3 consists of 15 residues. Germline CDR1 and CDR2: MNHEY and SMNVEV (reference sequence). The V and J ends lost 2 bases and 0 bases respectively, with 7 bases between them. The CDR3 DNA sequence: TGTGCCAGCAGTTTAGGGCGCGCGAACACCGGGGAGCTGTTTTTT. It encodes CASSLGRANTGELFF.

The V gene is TRBV4-1, the J gene TRBJ1-2; maybe TRBD1 (5 bases). The V end was cut by 0 bases, the J end by 4 bases, with 18 bases between. CDR3 length: 17 residues. The germline V gene has CDR1 MGHRA and CDR2 YSYEKL. The CDR3 bases are TGCGCCAGCAGCCAAGATTCGGGGGGGTTCTTGGGCTATGGCTACACCTTC. Translated, it gives CASSQDSGGFLGYGYTF.

The chain combines TRBV7-9 with TRBJ1-1; D is unresolved. The V gene lost 5 bases and the J gene lost 6 bases, with 10 bases spanning the gap. The germline CDR1 and CDR2 sequences are SEHNR and FQNEAQ (reference sequence). The CDR3 extends over 12 amino acids. The CDR3: CASSLLGAEAFF. In DNA, the CDR3 is TGTGCCAGCAGCCTCCTGGGCGCTGAAGCTTTCTTT.

This chain links TRBV6-1 with TRBJ1-4; D call uncertain. Trimming pared 8 bases from V and 5 bases from J, leaving 15 bases between. CDR1 MNHNS and CDR2 SASEGT come from the germline V gene. The CDR3 length is 14 residues. The DNA of the CDR3 is TGTGCCAGCCGGTCGGGCATTGCGAATGAAAAACTGTTTTTT. It yields the protein CASRSGIANEKLFF.